The 13 T cell receptor beta chains below were found in one sample sequenced in a study of brain T cells in children with intractable seizures. Assay: immunoSEQ multiplex PCR; the TCRdb copy retains only in-frame clones and omits some. The table includes 340,000 or so clones, 93% detected once. Indicated time point: blood from clinic visit 5 months post-surgery; TSC patient then seizure free. The specimen comprised peripheral blood, sampled 4 to 5 months after surgery. These receptors originate from a boy younger than two with tuberous sclerosis and intractable seizures.

As to this clone: One junction end disagrees with the germline gene, perhaps due to a read error. The chain links TRBV2 to TRBJ2-7, with 8 bases that match TRBD2. The germline V gene encodes CDR1 SNHLY and CDR2 FYNNEI. The CDR3 sequence is 14 residues long. The CDR3 sequence is CASSESVSSGSELF. The CDR3 DNA follows: TGTGCCAGCAGTGAATCGGTTTCGAGCGGGAGCGAGTTGTTC.

This clone is a singleton in its sample. This chain joins TRBV11-2 and TRBJ1-6; D is unresolved. Germline CDR1 is SGHAT and CDR2 is FQNNGV. V lost 4 bases, J lost 8 bases, and 18 bases lay in between. The CDR3 covers 16 residues. The CDR3 DNA reads TGTGCCAGCAGCTCGCCGTTGAAGGTTCAGGATTCACCCCTCCACTTT. Its translation: CASSSPLKVQDSPLHF.

The rearrangement links TRBV19 to TRBJ1-5; a possible D gene is TRBD1 (5 bases). The V and J ends lost 6 bases and 3 bases respectively, with 9 bases between them. The germline gives CDR1 LNHDA, CDR2 SQIVND (reference sequence). The CDR3 runs to 13 residues. CDR3 sequence reads: CASSDRFNQPQHF. The CDR3 DNA follows: TGTGCCAGTAGCGACAGATTCAATCAGCCCCAGCATTTT.

The chain uses TRBV21-1 and TRBJ1-5; the listed D gene, TRBD1, was not tested against the DNA. TRBV21-1 is marked as a pseudogene. The CDR3 is made up of 16 amino acids. CDR3 amino acids: CASRSGQGDSNQPQHF. DNA of the CDR3: TGTGCCAGCAGGTCGGGACAGGGAGATAGCAATCAGCCCCAGCATTTT.

The genes are TRBV14 and TRBJ1-6; a weak D match, TRBD1 (5 bases). Germline V gives CDR1 SGHDN, CDR2 FVKESK. The CDR3 extends over 14 amino acids. The V gene lost 4 bases and the J gene lost 8 bases, with 12 bases spanning the gap. The DNA of the CDR3 is TGTGCCAGCAGCCCCCGACAGAGAGATTCACCCCTCCACTTT. Protein product: CASSPRQRDSPLHF.

This clone was found a few times. The chain combines TRBV3-1 (or the pseudogene TRBV3-2) with TRBJ2-2, with unresolved D. The CDR3 has 13 amino acids. V was shortened by 4 bases and J by 3 bases, with 6 bases between the two germline ends. Germline V gene sequence: CDR1 LGHDT, CDR2 YNNKEL (reference sequence). For the CDR3, the DNA is TGTGCCAGCAGCCGCCGGGACACCGGGGAGCTGTTTTTT. Translating it yields CASSRRDTGELFF.

This chain joins TRBV6-5 and TRBJ2-1, with 15 bases identical to TRBD2. The CDR3 consists of 16 residues. CDR1 MNHEY and CDR2 SVGAGI come from the germline V gene. V shed 3 bases, J shed 11 bases, and the junction held 8 bases outside the gene matches. The CDR3 nucleotides are TGTGCCAGCAGTTATTCGCGGACTAGCGGGAGGGCCAAGCAGTTCTTC. Its protein product is CASSYSRTSGRAKQFF.

This chain connects TRBV30 to TRBJ2-1; D is unclear. Germline values: CDR1 GTSNPN, CDR2 SVGIG (reference sequence). The CDR3 sequence is 13 residues long. Trimming stripped 0 bases from V and 6 bases from J, with 9 bases between. The CDR3 DNA reads TGTGCCTGGAGTGTGATTCAAATCAATGAGCAGTTCTTC. Its translation is CAWSVIQINEQFF.

The rearrangement links TRBV24-1 to TRBJ2-7, with 14 bases matching TRBD2. CDR1 KGHDR and CDR2 SFDVKD come from the germline V gene. The J segment lost 5 bases and the V segment lost 4 bases, leaving 6 bases of the junction unmatched. The CDR3 covers 16 residues. DNA of the CDR3: TGTGCCACCAGTGACCGGACTAGCGGGAGGTCCGACGAGCAGTACTTC. It specifies CATSDRTSGRSDEQYF.

J is TRBJ1-1 and V is TRBV23-1; D is undetermined. TRBV23-1 is recorded as an ORF, its role being uncertain. The CDR3 loop spans 16 amino acids. With 0 bases removed from V and 2 bases from J, the gap between germline ends came to 13 bases. The CDR3 spells CASSQSYPDPNTEAFF. The CDR3 DNA reads TGCGCCAGCAGTCAATCGTATCCGGACCCCAACACTGAAGCTTTCTTT.

This chain connects TRBV5-1 to TRBJ2-5; D call uncertain. The germline V and J ends were trimmed by 4 bases and 2 bases, with 12 bases remaining between them. This CDR3 comprises 14 residues. Germline-derived CDR1 and CDR2 are SGHRS and YFSETQ. The CDR3 reads CASSQPWVQETQYF. CDR3 sequence (DNA): TGCGCCAGCAGCCAGCCGTGGGTACAAGAGACCCAGTACTTC.

V gene TRBV6-5 combines with J gene TRBJ1-2; D may be TRBD1 (6 bases). The V gene lost 4 bases and the J gene lost 3 bases, with 9 bases spanning the gap. Germline values: CDR1 MNHEY, CDR2 SVGAGI. This CDR3 is built from 13 residues. The CDR3 loop reads CASSWDTYYGYTF. The CDR3 DNA follows: TGTGCCAGCAGTTGGGACACCTACTATGGCTACACCTTC.

The V gene is TRBV19, the J gene TRBJ2-7; 8 bases are a match to TRBD1. This CDR3 spans 15 amino acids. In germline, CDR1 is LNHDA, CDR2 SQIVND (reference sequence). After removal of 3 bases from V and 2 bases from J, the junction contained 6 bases not matched to a gene. CDR3 in amino acids: CASSIRTGPTYEQYF. In DNA form, the CDR3 reads TGTGCCAGTAGTATCCGGACAGGGCCGACCTACGAGCAGTACTTC.